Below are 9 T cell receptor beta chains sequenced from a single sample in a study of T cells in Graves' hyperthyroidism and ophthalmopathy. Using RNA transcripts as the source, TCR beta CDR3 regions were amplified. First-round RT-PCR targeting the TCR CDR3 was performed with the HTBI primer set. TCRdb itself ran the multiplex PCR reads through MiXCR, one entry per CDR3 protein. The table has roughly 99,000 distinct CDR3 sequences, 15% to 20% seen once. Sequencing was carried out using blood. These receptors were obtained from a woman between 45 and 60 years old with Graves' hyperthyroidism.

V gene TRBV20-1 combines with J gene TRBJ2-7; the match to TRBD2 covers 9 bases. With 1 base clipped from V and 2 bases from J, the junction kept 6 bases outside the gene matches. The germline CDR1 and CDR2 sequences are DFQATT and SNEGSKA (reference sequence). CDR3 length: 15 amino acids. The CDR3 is CSARGVLAGPYEQYF. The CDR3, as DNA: TGCAGTGCTAGAGGGGTACTAGCGGGTCCCTACGAGCAGTACTTC.

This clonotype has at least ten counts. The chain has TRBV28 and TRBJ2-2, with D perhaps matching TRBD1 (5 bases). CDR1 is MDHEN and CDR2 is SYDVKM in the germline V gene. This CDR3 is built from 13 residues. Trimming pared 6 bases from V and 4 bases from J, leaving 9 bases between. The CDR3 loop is CASSVQVTGELFF. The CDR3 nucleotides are TGTGCCAGCAGCGTACAGGTCACCGGGGAGCTGTTTTTT.

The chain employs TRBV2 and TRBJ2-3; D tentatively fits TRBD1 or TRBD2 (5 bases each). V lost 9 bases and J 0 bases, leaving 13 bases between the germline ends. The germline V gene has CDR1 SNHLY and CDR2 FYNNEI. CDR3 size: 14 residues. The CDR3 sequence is CASRGWGSTDTQYF. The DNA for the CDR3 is TGTGCCAGTCGGGGTTGGGGGAGCACAGATACGCAGTATTTT.

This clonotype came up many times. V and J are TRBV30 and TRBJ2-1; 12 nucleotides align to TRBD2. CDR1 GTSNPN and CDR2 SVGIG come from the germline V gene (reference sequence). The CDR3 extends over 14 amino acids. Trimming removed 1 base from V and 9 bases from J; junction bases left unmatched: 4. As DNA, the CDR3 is TGTGCCTGGAGTGCTAGCGGGAGGGCCCTTGAGCAGTTCTTC. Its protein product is CAWSASGRALEQFF. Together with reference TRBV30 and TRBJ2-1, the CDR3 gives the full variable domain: SQTIHQWPATLVQPVGSPLSLECTVEGTSNPNLYWYRQAAGRGLQLLFYSVGIGQISSEVPQNLSASRPQDRQFILSSKKLLLSDSGFYLCAWSASGRALEQFFGPGTRLTVL.

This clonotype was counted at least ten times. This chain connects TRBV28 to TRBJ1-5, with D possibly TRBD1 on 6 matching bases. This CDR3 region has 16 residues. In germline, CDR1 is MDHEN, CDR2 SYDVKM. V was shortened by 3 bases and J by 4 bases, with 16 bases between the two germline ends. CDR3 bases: TGTGCCAGCAGTTTCGAGGGGGAGTTAACGAATCAGCCCCAGCATTTT. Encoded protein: CASSFEGELTNQPQHF.

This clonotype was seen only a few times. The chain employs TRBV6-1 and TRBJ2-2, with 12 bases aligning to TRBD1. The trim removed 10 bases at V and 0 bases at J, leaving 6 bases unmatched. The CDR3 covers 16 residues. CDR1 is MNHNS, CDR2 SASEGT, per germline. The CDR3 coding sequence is TGTGCCACCCACGGGACAGGGGGCCCGAACACCGGGGAGCTGTTTTTT. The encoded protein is CATHGTGGPNTGELFF.

This CDR3 is CASSLGYTAFF. CDR3 nucleotides: TGTGCCAGCAGCTTAGGGTACACAGCTTTCTTT. V gene TRBV11-2 combines with J gene TRBJ1-1; D is uncertain. Trimming took 1 base from V and 10 from J, leaving 7 bases between them. Looked up from germline, CDR1 is SGHAT and CDR2 is FQNNGV. The CDR3 spans 11 residues.

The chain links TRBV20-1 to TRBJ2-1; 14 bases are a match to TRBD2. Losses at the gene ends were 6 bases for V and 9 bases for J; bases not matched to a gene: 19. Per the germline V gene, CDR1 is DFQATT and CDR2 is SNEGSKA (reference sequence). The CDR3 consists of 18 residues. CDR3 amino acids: CSAPGTGTSGRVEGEQFF. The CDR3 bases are TGCAGTGCCCCCGGGACCGGGACTAGCGGGAGAGTCGAGGGTGAGCAGTTCTTC.

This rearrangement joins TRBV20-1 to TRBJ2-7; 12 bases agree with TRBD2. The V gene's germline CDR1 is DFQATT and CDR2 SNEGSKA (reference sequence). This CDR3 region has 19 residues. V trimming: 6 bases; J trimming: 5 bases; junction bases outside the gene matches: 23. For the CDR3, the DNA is TGCAGTGCCGAAAGTGGGGAGACTAGCGGGAGCGGTGGCCCTGACGAGCAGTACTTC. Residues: CSAESGETSGSGGPDEQYF.